The next 4 T cell receptor beta chains were all read from a single sample in a study of OX40 agonist ivuxolimab in advanced cancers. The table came from immunoSEQ multiplex PCR; TCRdb's copy has only in-frame clones and leaves some out. The sample holds some 61,000 clones, 85% to 90% seen once. This specimen consisted of CD4+ or CD8+ T cells sorted from blood, obtained in a trial of the OX40 agonist ivuxolimab. The receptors were gathered from an adult with an advanced solid tumor such as melanoma, head and neck, liver or kidney cancer.

This clone was observed a single time. Written as DNA, the CDR3 is TGTGCCAGCAGCCTTACGGGACAGGGGGCGTTATCACCCCTCCACTTT. Protein sequence: CASSLTGQGALSPLHF. This chain joins TRBV5-5 and TRBJ1-6; 12 nucleotides align to TRBD1. Germline assignment: CDR1 SGHKS and CDR2 YYEKEE (reference sequence). Trimming at V came to 4 bases and at J to 10 bases, leaving 9 bases not matched to a gene. The CDR3 covers 16 residues.

DNA of the CDR3: TGTGCCAGCAGTGTTTGGACAGATACGCAGTATTTT. Amino acid sequence: CASSVWTDTQYF. This sequence joins TRBV2 and TRBJ2-3; D remains unclear. V was trimmed by 4 bases and J by 3 bases, leaving 5 bases between them. Germline loops: CDR1 SNHLY, CDR2 FYNNEI. The CDR3 extends over 12 amino acids.

The rearrangement links TRBV6-6 to TRBJ2-7, with D possibly being TRBD2 (6 bases). Trimming shortened V by 6 bases and J by 3 bases, and 21 bases separated the two germline ends. This CDR3 comprises 16 residues. CDR1 and CDR2 from the germline V gene are MNHNY and SVGAGI (reference sequence). In DNA, the CDR3 is TGTGCCAGCAGAGACACTGGGACTGACATCTACTACGAGCAGTACTTC. It encodes CASRDTGTDIYYEQYF.

The chain has TRBV6-1 and TRBJ2-3; no clear D. Trimming shortened V by 2 bases and J by 4 bases, and 10 bases separated the two germline ends. The germline V gene encodes CDR1 MNHNS and CDR2 SASEGT. The CDR3 has 14 amino acids. CDR3 in DNA: TGTGCCAGCAGTGAACGGAGCTCTCCAGATACGCAGTATTTT. This translates into CASSERSSPDTQYF.